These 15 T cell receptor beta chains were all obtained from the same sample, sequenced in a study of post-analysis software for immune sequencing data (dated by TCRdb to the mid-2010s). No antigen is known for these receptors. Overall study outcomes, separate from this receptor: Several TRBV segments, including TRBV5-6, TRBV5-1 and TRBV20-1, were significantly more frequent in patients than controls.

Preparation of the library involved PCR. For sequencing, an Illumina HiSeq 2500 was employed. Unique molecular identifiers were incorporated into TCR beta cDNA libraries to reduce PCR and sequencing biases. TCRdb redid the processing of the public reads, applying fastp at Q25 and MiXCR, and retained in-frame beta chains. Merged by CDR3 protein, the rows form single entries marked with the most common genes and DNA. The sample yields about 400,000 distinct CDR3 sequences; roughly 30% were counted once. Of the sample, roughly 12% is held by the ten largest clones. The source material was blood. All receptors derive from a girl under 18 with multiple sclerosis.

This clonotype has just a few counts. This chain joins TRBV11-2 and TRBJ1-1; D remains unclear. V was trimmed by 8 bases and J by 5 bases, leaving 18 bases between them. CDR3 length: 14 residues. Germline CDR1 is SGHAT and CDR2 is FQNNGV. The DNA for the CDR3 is TGTGCCAGCGGACTTTCGCTGACTCTGACTGAAGCTTTCTTT. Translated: CASGLSLTLTEAFF.

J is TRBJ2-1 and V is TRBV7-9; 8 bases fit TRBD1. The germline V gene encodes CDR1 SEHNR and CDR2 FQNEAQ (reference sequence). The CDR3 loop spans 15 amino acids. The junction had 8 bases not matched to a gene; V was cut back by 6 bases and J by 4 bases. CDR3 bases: TGTGCCAGCAGGTCCTCCGGGACAGGTTACAATGAGCAGTTCTTC. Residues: CASRSSGTGYNEQFF.

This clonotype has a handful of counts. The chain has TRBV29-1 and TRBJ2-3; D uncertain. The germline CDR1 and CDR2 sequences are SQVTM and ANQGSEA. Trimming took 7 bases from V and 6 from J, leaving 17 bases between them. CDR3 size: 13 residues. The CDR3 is CSAERPESDTQYF. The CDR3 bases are TGCAGCGCGGAAAGGCCCGAATCGGATACGCAGTATTTT.

The DNA of the CDR3 is TGTGCCAGCAGAGGACCGCCTTTCTACAATGAGCAGTTCTTC. Translation gives CASRGPPFYNEQFF. This chain uses TRBV12-3 or TRBV12-4 with TRBJ2-1; no clear D. This CDR3 spans 14 amino acids. Trimming pared 6 bases from V and 3 bases from J, leaving 12 bases between.

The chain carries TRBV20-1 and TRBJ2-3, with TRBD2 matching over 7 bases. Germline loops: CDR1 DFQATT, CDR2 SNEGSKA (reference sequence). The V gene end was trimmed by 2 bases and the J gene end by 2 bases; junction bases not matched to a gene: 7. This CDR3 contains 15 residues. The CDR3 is CSARRGGGITDTQYF. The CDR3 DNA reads TGCAGTGCTAGAAGGGGCGGGGGTATCACAGATACGCAGTATTTT.

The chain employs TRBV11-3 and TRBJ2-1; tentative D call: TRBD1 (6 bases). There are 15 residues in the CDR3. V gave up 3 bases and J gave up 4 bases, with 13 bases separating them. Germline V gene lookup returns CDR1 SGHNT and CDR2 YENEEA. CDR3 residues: CASSLEGGGYNEQFF. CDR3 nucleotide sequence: TGTGCCAGCAGCTTGGAAGGGGGTGGGTACAATGAGCAGTTCTTC.

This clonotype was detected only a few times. The CDR3 sequence is CASSPGLREQETQYF. CDR3 nucleotide sequence: TGTGCCAGCAGCCCAGGGCTGAGGGAACAAGAGACCCAGTACTTC. The chain joins TRBV7-9 to TRBJ2-5; D could derive from TRBD1 or TRBD2 (5 bases each). Germline lookup yields CDR1 SEHNR and CDR2 FQNEAQ (reference sequence). With 5 bases removed from V and 2 bases from J, the gap between germline ends came to 15 bases. The CDR3 is 15 residues long.

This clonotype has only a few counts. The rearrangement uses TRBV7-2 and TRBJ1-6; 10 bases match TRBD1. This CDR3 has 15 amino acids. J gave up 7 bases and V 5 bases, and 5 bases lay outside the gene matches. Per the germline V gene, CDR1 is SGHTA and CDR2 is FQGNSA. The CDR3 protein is CASSNRDRGNSPLHF. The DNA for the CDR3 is TGTGCCAGCAGCAACCGGGACAGGGGAAATTCACCCCTCCACTTT.

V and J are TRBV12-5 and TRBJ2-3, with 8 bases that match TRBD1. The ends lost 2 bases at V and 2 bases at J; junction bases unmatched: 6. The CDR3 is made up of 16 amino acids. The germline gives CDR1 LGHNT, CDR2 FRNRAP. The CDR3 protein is CASGLPLTGVTDTQYF. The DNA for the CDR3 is TGTGCTAGTGGTTTGCCACTGACAGGGGTCACAGATACGCAGTATTTT. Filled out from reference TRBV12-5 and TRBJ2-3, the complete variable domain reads DARVTQTPRHKVTEMGQEVTMRCQPILGHNTVFWYRQTMMQGLELLAYFRNRAPLDDSGMPKDRFSAEMPDATLATLKIQPSEPRDSAVYFCASGLPLTGVTDTQYFGPGTRLTVL.

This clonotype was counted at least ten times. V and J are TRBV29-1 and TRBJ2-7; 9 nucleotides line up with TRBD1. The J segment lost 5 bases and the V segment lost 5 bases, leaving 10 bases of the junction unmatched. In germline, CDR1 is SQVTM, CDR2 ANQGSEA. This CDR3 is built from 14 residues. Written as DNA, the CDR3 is TGCAGCGTTCGACAGGGGGTGACTAACCACGAGCAGTACTTC. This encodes CSVRQGVTNHEQYF.

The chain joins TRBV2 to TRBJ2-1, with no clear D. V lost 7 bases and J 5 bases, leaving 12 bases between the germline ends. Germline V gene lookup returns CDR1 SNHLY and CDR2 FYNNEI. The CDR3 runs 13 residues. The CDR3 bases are TGTGCCAGCACCCTTGGGCGGAACAATGAGCAGTTCTTC. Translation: CASTLGRNNEQFF.

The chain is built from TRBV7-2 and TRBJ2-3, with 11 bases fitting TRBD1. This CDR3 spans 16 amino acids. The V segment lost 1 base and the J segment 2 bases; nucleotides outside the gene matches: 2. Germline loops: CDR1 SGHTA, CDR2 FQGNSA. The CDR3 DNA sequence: TGTGCCAGCAGCTTAGATGGACAGGGGGCCACAGATACGCAGTATTTT. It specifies CASSLDGQGATDTQYF.

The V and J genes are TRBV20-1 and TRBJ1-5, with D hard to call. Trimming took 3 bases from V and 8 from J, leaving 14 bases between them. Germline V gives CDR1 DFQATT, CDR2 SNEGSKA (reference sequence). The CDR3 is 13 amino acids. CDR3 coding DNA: TGCAGTGCTAGTCGGGGTCAAGGAAAGCCCCAGCATTTT. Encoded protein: CSASRGQGKPQHF.

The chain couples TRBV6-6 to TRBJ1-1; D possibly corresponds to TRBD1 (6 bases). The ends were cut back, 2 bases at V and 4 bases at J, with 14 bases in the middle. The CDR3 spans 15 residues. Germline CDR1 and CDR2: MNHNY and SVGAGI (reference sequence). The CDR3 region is CASSYLSRGGTEAFF. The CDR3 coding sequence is TGTGCCAGCAGTTACCTAAGCAGGGGAGGCACTGAAGCTTTCTTT.

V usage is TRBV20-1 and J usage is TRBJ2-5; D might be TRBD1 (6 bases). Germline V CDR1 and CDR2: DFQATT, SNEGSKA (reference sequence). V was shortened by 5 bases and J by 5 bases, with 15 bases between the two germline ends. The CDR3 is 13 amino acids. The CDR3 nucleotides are TGCAGTGCTCCAGGGGAAAGGGGTGAGACCCAGTACTTC. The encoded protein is CSAPGERGETQYF.